The 27 T cell receptor beta chains below were found in one sample sequenced in a study of regulatory T cells in long-lasting Graves disease. Time point in this sample: persistent/refractory GD, antithyroid drugs over 5 years with positive TRAb. Extracted RNA from PBMCs served as the source of the TCR library. Libraries of TCR beta came from iRepertoire HTBI primers plus Arm-PCR of CDR3 regions. One entry per CDR3 protein, called by TCRdb with MiXCR from the multiplex PCR reads. The table includes approximately 380,000 distinct CDR3 sequences, around 20% detected once. This specimen was peripheral blood mononuclear cells (PBMCs), taken when the disease was refractory, from a patient treated with antithyroid drugs. All receptors derive from a female donor with Graves disease.

This clonotype occurred a few times. The rearrangement uses TRBV27 and TRBJ2-7, with 8 nucleotides matching TRBD2. This CDR3 region has 15 residues. Germline V gene data show CDR1 as MNHEY and CDR2 as SMNVEV (reference sequence). The V segment lost 4 bases and the J segment 0 bases; nucleotides outside the gene matches: 5. DNA for the CDR3: TGTGCCAGCAGTTGGACTAGCCTCAGCTCCTACGAGCAGTACTTC. Translating it yields CASSWTSLSSYEQYF.

This clonotype was observed many times. V gene TRBV7-2 combines with J gene TRBJ2-5, with D possibly matching TRBD1 (6 bases). Germline CDR1 and CDR2: SGHTA and FQGNSA. The CDR3 has 13 residues. The ends were cut back, 2 bases at V and 6 bases at J, with 10 bases in the middle. The CDR3 loop is CASSLWQGKTQYF. The CDR3 DNA sequence: TGTGCCAGCAGCTTATGGCAGGGGAAGACCCAGTACTTC.

The chain recombines TRBV7-9 with TRBJ2-1; D gene unclear. Germline V lookup: CDR1 SEHNR, CDR2 FQNEAQ (reference sequence). CDR3 length: 13 amino acids. V lost 5 bases and J 10 bases, leaving 15 bases between the germline ends. This chain's CDR3 is CASSRYRVGEQFF. CDR3 DNA: TGTGCCAGCAGCCGCTATAGGGTGGGGGAGCAGTTCTTC.

This clonotype has a handful of counts. V is TRBV15 and J is TRBJ2-7, with 11 bases aligning to TRBD2. Looked up from germline, CDR1 is LNHNV and CDR2 is YYDKDF (reference sequence). After removal of 0 bases from V and 4 bases from J, the junction contained 5 bases not matched to a gene. The CDR3 extends over 16 amino acids. The CDR3 loop is CATSRDLLAGEYEQYF. The CDR3, as DNA: TGTGCCACCAGCAGAGATCTACTAGCGGGAGAATACGAGCAGTACTTC.

Notes on this clonotype: Being one base from a much bigger clone, this may be a read error. This chain links TRBV7-2 with TRBJ2-5, with a possible D match to TRBD2 (6 bases). This CDR3 spans 13 amino acids. CDR1 and CDR2 from the germline V gene are SGHTA and FQGNSA. The CDR3 DNA is TGTGCCAGCAGCGGGGGGATCCCAAAGACCCAGCACTTC. Its translation: CASSGGIPKTQHF.

The CDR3 region is CSARDSTATYGYTF. As DNA, the CDR3 is TGCAGTGCTAGAGATAGTACAGCAACTTATGGCTACACCTTC. This sequence joins TRBV20-1 and TRBJ1-2; no definite D call. CDR1 is DFQATT, CDR2 SNEGSKA, per germline (reference sequence). V was shortened by 0 bases and J by 5 bases, with 13 bases between the two germline ends. This CDR3 is 14 amino acids long.

This clonotype was detected a few times. This rearrangement joins TRBV12-3 or TRBV12-4 to TRBJ1-6; a weak D match, TRBD1 (5 bases). The CDR3 loop spans 13 amino acids. The germline V and J ends were trimmed by 4 bases and 7 bases, with 8 bases remaining between them. CDR3 sequence reads: CASSSTVNSPLHF. The CDR3 DNA is TGTGCCAGCAGTTCGACAGTCAATTCACCCCTCCACTTT.

V usage is TRBV19 and J usage is TRBJ2-7, with D possibly TRBD2 on 6 matching bases. CDR3 length: 16 amino acids. Trimming pared 4 bases from V and 4 bases from J, leaving 20 bases between. The germline CDR1 and CDR2 sequences are LNHDA and SQIVND (reference sequence). This CDR3 is CASSRSQTTGGYEQYF. Here the CDR3 DNA reads TGTGCCAGTAGTAGATCACAGACAACCGGGGGTTACGAGCAGTACTTC.

This clonotype came up many times. The rearrangement links TRBV30 to TRBJ2-5; D perhaps matches TRBD2 (6 bases). Germline CDR1 GTSNPN, CDR2 SVGIG (reference sequence). Trimming left V 0 bases short and J 5 bases short, with 19 bases between. This CDR3 is built from 16 residues. CDR3 region: CAWSVWLSGSGETQYF. CDR3 DNA sequence: TGTGCCTGGAGTGTATGGCTAAGCGGAAGCGGGGAGACCCAGTACTTC.

The chain couples TRBV29-1 to TRBJ1-1; D not resolved. The V and J ends lost 3 bases and 10 bases respectively, with 12 bases between them. This CDR3 has 11 residues. Germline CDR1 reads SQVTM; CDR2 reads ANQGSEA. The chain's CDR3 is CSVEAGSGAFF. CDR3 DNA: TGCAGCGTTGAGGCGGGGTCCGGAGCTTTCTTT.

This clonotype was seen a handful of times. The V call is TRBV5-1, the J call TRBJ2-6, with TRBD1 matching over 9 bases. The germline gives CDR1 SGHRS, CDR2 YFSETQ. This CDR3 is 17 amino acids long. Trimming removed 2 bases from V and 5 bases from J; junction bases left unmatched: 8. CDR3 DNA: TGCGCCAGCAGCTTAGCACAGGGGGCGGTTTGGGCCAACGTCCTGACTTTC. It is translated as CASSLAQGAVWANVLTF.

This clonotype appeared many times. The chain links TRBV29-1 to TRBJ2-5; 7 bases align to TRBD1. Trimming at V came to 4 bases and at J to 5 bases, leaving 4 bases not matched to a gene. Germline loops: CDR1 SQVTM, CDR2 ANQGSEA. The CDR3 length is 12 residues. The CDR3 region has the DNA TGCAGCGTTGGACAGGGCAGGGAGACCCAGTACTTC. It is translated as CSVGQGRETQYF.

This clonotype has a handful of counts. The chain carries TRBV5-1 and TRBJ2-2; TRBD1 matches 9 bases. CDR1 and CDR2 from the germline V gene are SGHRS and YFSETQ. V lost 4 bases and J lost 7; bases outside the gene matches: 5. CDR3 size: 14 residues. CDR3 nucleotide sequence: TGCGCCAGCAGCGCCCGACAGGGGGTCGGGGAGCTGTTTTTT. Residues: CASSARQGVGELFF.

The V gene is TRBV5-1, the J gene TRBJ1-2; 11 nucleotides match TRBD1. The germline V gene has CDR1 SGHRS and CDR2 YFSETQ. CDR3 length equals 16 residues. Losses at the gene ends were 0 bases for V and 4 bases for J; bases not matched to a gene: 5. The CDR3: CASSLEGQGVGYGYTF. The CDR3 nucleotides are TGCGCCAGCAGCTTGGAGGGACAGGGGGTCGGCTATGGCTACACCTTC. The entire variable domain, with the rest obtained from reference TRBV5-1 and TRBJ1-2, is as follows: KAGVTQTPRYLIKTRGQQVTLSCSPISGHRSVSWYQQTPGQGLQFLFEYFSETQRNKGNFPGRFSGRQFSNSRSEMNVSTLELGDSALYLCASSLEGQGVGYGYTFGSGTRLTVV.

The chain carries TRBV27 and TRBJ2-1, with D perhaps TRBD1 (5 bases). The CDR3 has 17 residues. CDR1 and CDR2 (germline): MNHEY, SMNVEV (reference sequence). Trimming took 3 bases from V and 9 from J, leaving 24 bases between them. CDR3 bases: TGTGCCAGCAGTTTTGATTTGCCATTGGCAGGGATGGTTGAGCAGTTCTTC. Protein: CASSFDLPLAGMVEQFF.

The chain joins TRBV28 to TRBJ1-4, with 11 bases identical to TRBD1. Germline CDR1 and CDR2: MDHEN and SYDVKM. V was pared by 6 bases and J by 6 bases, with 12 bases of the junction left unmatched. There are 17 residues in the CDR3. The DNA of the CDR3 is TGTGCCAGCAGCCCTCGACCTCGGACAGGGGGCTATGAAAAACTGTTTTTT. Protein sequence: CASSPRPRTGGYEKLFF.

This clonotype was seen many times. Compared with germline, one end of the junction differs, possibly owing to a read error. The rearrangement links TRBV30 to TRBJ1-6; D gene unclear. CDR3 length: 13 residues. Germline lookup yields CDR1 GTSNPN and CDR2 SVGIG (reference sequence). The CDR3 DNA is TGTGCCTGGAGTCGTCCTAGTAATTCACCCCCCCACTTT. The encoded protein is CAWSRPSNSPPHF.

This clonotype was seen only a few times. This rearrangement joins TRBV25-1 to TRBJ2-7; D uncertain. This CDR3 has 14 amino acids. The germline V gene encodes CDR1 MGHDK and CDR2 SYGVNS. Between the trimmed V and J ends, which lost 5 bases and 6 bases, there was a span of 17 bases. This CDR3 is CASSQRYWPVEQYF. CDR3 nucleotide sequence: TGTGCCAGCAGTCAACGCTATTGGCCGGTCGAGCAGTACTTC.

This clonotype was recorded many times. Written as DNA, the CDR3 is TGTGCCAGCAGCCCTACACCGACTAGCGGGAGTCGAGAGCAGTACTTC. It codes for CASSPTPTSGSREQYF. This chain uses TRBV11-2 with TRBJ2-7; TRBD2 agrees at 12 bases. The CDR3 consists of 16 residues. Germline CDR1 SGHAT, CDR2 FQNNGV. After removal of 5 bases from V and 7 bases from J, the junction contained 12 bases not matched to a gene.

This chain links TRBV7-2 with TRBJ2-2; 10 nucleotides line up with TRBD1. The trim removed 5 bases at V and 5 bases at J, leaving 8 bases unmatched. Looked up from germline, CDR1 is SGHTA and CDR2 is FQGNSA. This CDR3 contains 16 residues. CDR3 sequence (DNA): TGTGCCAGCAGCACCTGGACAGGGGGTCGGACCGGGGAGCTGTTTTTT. Translating gives CASSTWTGGRTGELFF. The entire variable domain, with the rest obtained from reference TRBV7-2 and TRBJ2-2, is as follows: GAGVSQSPSNKVTEKGKDVELRCDPISGHTALYWYRQSLGQGLEFLIYFQGNSAPDKSGLPSDRFSAERTGGSVSTLTIQRTQQEDSAVYLCASSTWTGGRTGELFFGEGSRLTVL.

V gene TRBV3-1 combines with J gene TRBJ2-3, with TRBD2 matching over 10 bases. J gave up 5 bases and V 4 bases, and 3 bases lay outside the gene matches. This CDR3 spans 14 amino acids. CDR1 LGHDT and CDR2 YNNKEL come from the germline V gene (reference sequence). CDR3: CASSLSGRRDTQYF. The CDR3 DNA sequence: TGTGCCAGCAGCCTTAGCGGGAGGAGAGATACGCAGTATTTT.

The genes are TRBV12-3 or TRBV12-4 and TRBJ2-3; D ambiguous. The CDR3 contains 14 residues. The germline V and J ends were trimmed by 2 bases and 4 bases, with 10 bases remaining between them. The CDR3 region has the DNA TGTGCCAGCAGTTTAACGGCCCGGGCAGATACGCAGTATTTT. Amino acid sequence: CASSLTARADTQYF.

This clonotype was recorded at least ten times. The chain uses TRBV12-3 or TRBV12-4 and TRBJ1-5; D is perhaps TRBD1 (5 bases). This CDR3 is built from 14 residues. V was cut by 5 bases and J by 0 bases, with 8 bases left in between. As DNA, the CDR3 is TGTGCCAGCAGTGGACACCCTAGCAATCAGCCCCAGCATTTT. This gives the protein CASSGHPSNQPQHF.

About this clonotype itself: This sequence may be a read error, since a much larger clone differs from it by one base. Because it lacks the conserved phenylalanine or tryptophan at the end, this CDR3 is likely a read error. V and J are TRBV11-1 and TRBJ2-7; perhaps TRBD2 as D (5 bases). The CDR3 runs 13 residues. V dropped 5 bases and J dropped 4 bases, with 12 bases sitting between them. CDR1 and CDR2 (germline): SGHAT, FQDESV (reference sequence). The CDR3 reads CASSNGVDYEQYS. The CDR3 region has the DNA TGTGCCAGCAGCAACGGGGTAGATTACGAGCAGTACTCC.

This clonotype was seen many times. The chain combines TRBV7-2 with TRBJ1-1; 10 bases agree with TRBD1. The V and J ends lost 3 bases and 8 bases, in that order; junction bases with no gene match: 9. CDR3 length: 15 amino acids. Germline loops: CDR1 SGHTA, CDR2 FQGNSA. The CDR3 DNA follows: TGTGCCAGCAGCTTCAATCGACAGGGGGCTGCCGAAGCTTTCTTT. It is translated as CASSFNRQGAAEAFF.

This clonotype occurred a few times. The gene calls are TRBV11-2 and TRBJ2-7; D is undetermined. Germline V CDR1 and CDR2: SGHAT, FQNNGV. The V end was cut by 4 bases, the J end by 2 bases, with 15 bases between. This CDR3 comprises 15 residues. This CDR3 reads CASSWQALLTYEQYF. The CDR3 DNA sequence: TGTGCCAGCAGCTGGCAGGCCCTATTAACCTACGAGCAGTACTTC. The variable domain in full, with the rest retrieved from reference TRBV11-2 and TRBJ2-7, is EAGVAQSPRYKIIEKRQSVAFWCNPISGHATLYWYQQILGQGPKLLIQFQNNGVVDDSQLPKDRFSAERLKGVDSTLKIQPAKLEDSAVYLCASSWQALLTYEQYFGPGTRLTVT.

This clonotype was recorded only once. A clone one base away is much larger, so this may be a read error. V gene TRBV7-9 combines with J gene TRBJ2-5; 10 nucleotides agree with TRBD2. Germline-derived CDR1 and CDR2 are SEHNR and FQNEAQ (reference sequence). With V trimmed by 7 bases and J by 4 bases, 15 bases remained unmatched. The CDR3 length is 17 residues. The CDR3 bases are TGTGCCAGCACCCCAGGGGGGGCTAGCGGGAGACTAGAGACCCAGTACTTC. Its translation: CASTPGGASGRLETQYF.